The next 5 T cell receptor beta chains were all read from a single sample in a study of a mutant IDH1 vaccine in newly diagnosed glioma. Here immunoSEQ multiplex PCR was the method, and the copy in TCRdb shows in-frame clones only, minus some. The table includes 38,000 or so clones, about nine tenths detected once. Time point denoted: week 5, during vaccination. It was 300 ug of mutant IDH1 20-mer peptide that made up each vaccine dose, given with topical imiquimod. No antigen has been identified for these receptors. The source was PBMCs, collected from a glioma patient whose treatment included an IDH1 peptide vaccine. The source is a man aged 50-59 years with glioma.

The chain links TRBV7-9 to TRBJ1-2, with a weak D call TRBD1 (6 bases). Germline CDR1 is SEHNR and CDR2 is FQNEAQ (reference sequence). Trimming removed 2 bases at V and 7 bases at J, with 11 bases between. The CDR3 totals 13 residues. This CDR3 is CASSLNRVSGYTF. DNA for the CDR3: TGTGCCAGCAGCTTAAACAGGGTCTCTGGCTACACCTTC.

CDR3 coding DNA: TGTGCCAGCAGTGGCCCTCAGGACCCCGGGGCCTACGAGCAGTACTTC. As protein: CASSGPQDPGAYEQYF. The chain has TRBV6-1 and TRBJ2-7, with D maybe TRBD2 (5 bases). Trimming removed 4 bases from V and 2 bases from J, with 18 bases in between. This CDR3 is 16 amino acids long. Germline CDR1 reads MNHNS; CDR2 reads SASEGT.

V is TRBV7-9 and J is TRBJ1-1; D unclear. Trimming cost V 5 bases and J 0 bases, with 22 bases left between them. The CDR3 covers 18 residues. CDR1 is SEHNR, CDR2 FQNEAQ, per germline (reference sequence). CDR3 bases: TGTGCCAGCAGCATGGCTAGGCTCCCGTTCATCTTGAACACTGAAGCTTTCTTT. Translation: CASSMARLPFILNTEAFF.

The chain has TRBV7-3 and TRBJ1-1, with D possibly being TRBD1 (5 bases). V lost 5 bases and J lost 10, with 17 bases in between. The CDR3 runs to 13 residues. Per germline, CDR1 SGHTA and CDR2 FQGTGA. In DNA, the CDR3 is TGTGCCAGCAGCGTGGACCCGAGCGGGGCAGCTTTCTTT. Its protein is CASSVDPSGAAFF. Drawing the rest from reference TRBV7-3 and TRBJ1-1, the complete variable domain is GAGVSQTPSNKVTEKGKYVELRCDPISGHTALYWYRQSLGQGPEFLIYFQGTGAADDSGLPNDRFFAVRPEGSVSTLKIQRTERGDSAVYLCASSVDPSGAAFFGQGTRLTVV.

This clone has a single count. This CDR3 reads CASSGGGLGAGANVLTF. The CDR3 DNA reads TGTGCCAGCAGCGGAGGGGGCCTGGGAGCTGGGGCCAACGTCCTGACTTTC. J is TRBJ2-6 and V is TRBV9, with 7 bases matching TRBD1. The V segment lost 3 bases and the J segment 2 bases; nucleotides outside the gene matches: 8. CDR3 length equals 17 residues. From germline, CDR1 is SGDLS and CDR2 YYNGEE.